These T cell receptor beta chains were read from a single sample in a study of identical twins. MiXCR, applied by TCRdb to the 5' RACE reads, yields one record per CDR3 protein. The data show about 300,000 distinct CDR3 sequences, with roughly 12% seen just once and approximately 7.6% held by the top ten. Separately, the same data were catalogued under a study of yellow fever vaccine responses in identical twins.

The sequenced sample consisted of CD8+ T cells sorted from blood. Source of these receptors: a woman between 18 and 30 years old in good health. The CDR3 runs from the conserved cysteine through the conserved F or W. A D gene is named only where the DNA matches it firmly. Only part of the rows carry a size: once, few, many, or a class if the clone is expanded.

j_call v_call clone_size d_call cdr3_nt cdr3_aa
TRBJ2-7 TRBV13 few TRBD2 TGTGCCAGCAGCGGCAGGACTAGCGGAAGCTACGAGCAGTACTTC CASSGRTSGSYEQYF
TRBJ2-7 TRBV28 . . TGTGCCAGCCGAAGGGGCTCCTACGAGCAGTACTTC CASRRGSYEQYF
TRBJ2-3 TRBV6-2/TRBV6-3 few . TGTGCCACTTACGGGGGACAGAGCACAGATACGCAGTATTTT CATYGGQSTDTQYF
TRBJ2-2 TRBV7-3 few TRBD2 TGTGCCAGCAGCATCCCCGGGACTAGCGGGTATACCGGGGAGCTGTTTTTT CASSIPGTSGYTGELFF
TRBJ2-7 TRBV28 . . TGTGCCAGCAGCCCTTTAAACTACGAGCAGTACTTC CASSPLNYEQYF
TRBJ2-3 TRBV6-2/TRBV6-3 . . TGTGCCAGCAGTTACTCGGGCAACACAGATACGCAGTATTTT CASSYSGNTDTQYF
TRBJ2-5 TRBV3-1 . . TGTGCCAGCAGCCCAGTCCATAGGGCCCCACAAGAGACCCAGTACTTC CASSPVHRAPQETQYF
TRBJ2-1 TRBV5-6 many . TGTGCCAGCAGCTTATTAGGGTCTAATGAGCAGTTCTTC CASSLLGSNEQFF
TRBJ1-1 TRBV19 . . TGTGCCAGTAGTATAGCCCAGGGGCCCGCCACTGAAGCTTTCTTT CASSIAQGPATEAFF
TRBJ1-6 TRBV28 . . TGTGCCAGCAGTGGACAGTACGGTAATTCACCCCTCCACTTT CASSGQYGNSPLHF
TRBJ2-1 TRBV5-1 many . TGCGCCAGCAGCTTGTCTTGGTACAATGAGCAGTTCTTC CASSLSWYNEQFF
TRBJ2-3 TRBV5-1 many . TGCGCCAGCAGCTTGGAATCAGATACGCAGTATTTT CASSLESDTQYF
TRBJ2-7 TRBV25-1 few TRBD2 TGTGCCAGCAGTCTTCCTAGCGGGAGCTCCGAGCAGTACTTC CASSLPSGSSEQYF
TRBJ2-1 TRBV6-2/TRBV6-3 few TRBD2 TGTGCCAGCAGCCCAGACAGCGGGAGGGAGCAGTTCTTC CASSPDSGREQFF
TRBJ2-1 TRBV20-1 few . TGCAGTGCTAGAGATCGACAGGAGTCCCTCGATGAGCAGTTCTTC CSARDRQESLDEQFF
TRBJ2-3 TRBV27 . . TGTGCCAGCAGTTTAACCCGCGGGGCCGCGAGCAGGGATACGCAGTATTTT CASSLTRGAASRDTQYF
TRBJ2-1 TRBV20-1 . . TGCAGTGCCAGGGAGACAGCTACCTACAATGAGCAGTTCTTC CSARETATYNEQFF
TRBJ1-2 TRBV20-1 few . TGCAGTGCTAGAAGGACCAGGGACGATGGCTACACCTTC CSARRTRDDGYTF
TRBJ1-2 TRBV14 few . TGTGCCAGCAGCCACCTGATTACCTATGGCTACACCTTC CASSHLITYGYTF
TRBJ1-2 TRBV27 . TRBD1 TGTGCCAGCAGCCCAACCCCAGGGGGCAACTATGGCTACACCTTC CASSPTPGGNYGYTF
TRBJ2-2 TRBV6-1 few . TGTGCCAGCAAACCCTTTGACACCGGGGAGCTGTTTTTT CASKPFDTGELFF
TRBJ2-1 TRBV20-1 . . TGCAGTGCTAGTGTCGGGGGTCATGAGCAGTTCTTC CSASVGGHEQFF
TRBJ2-2 TRBV7-6 many TRBD2 TGTGCCAGCAGCTTAGGGACTAGCGGCACCGGGGAGCTGTTTTTT CASSLGTSGTGELFF
TRBJ2-3 TRBV4-2 . TRBD2 TGTGCCAGCAGCCAAGAGGCGGCGGGGGGGGGGTCGGATACGCAGTATTTT CASSQEAAGGGSDTQYF
TRBJ2-1 TRBV28 few TRBD2 TGTGCCAGCAGTGTAGGACTAGCGAGATACAATGAGCAGTTCTTC CASSVGLARYNEQFF
TRBJ1-4 TRBV12-3/TRBV12-4 many TRBD1 TGTGCCAGCAGTGACTCCCGGGACAGGGATAGGGAAAAACTGTTTTTT CASSDSRDRDREKLFF
TRBJ1-6 TRBV15 many . TGTGCCACCAGCGACTCGGGACTCTATAATTCACCCCTCCACTTT CATSDSGLYNSPLHF
TRBJ2-7 TRBV4-1 . TRBD2 TGCGCCAGCAGCCAAGATCATAGGCGGGAGTGGTTCTACGAGCAGTACTTC CASSQDHRREWFYEQYF
TRBJ2-2 TRBV4-1 . . TGCGCCAGCAGCCAAAAGGGGGCGAACACCGGGGAGCTGTTTTTT CASSQKGANTGELFF
TRBJ2-1 TRBV3-1 once TRBD2 TGTGCCTGCAGCCAAGATCGGGGGACTAGTCTCTACAATGAGCAGTTCTTC CACSQDRGTSLYNEQFF
TRBJ2-1 TRBV6-5 few . TGTGCCAGCAGTTACATACTAGAAGACTACAATGAGCAGTTCTTC CASSYILEDYNEQFF
TRBJ2-3 TRBV18 few . TGTGCCAGCTCACCACTCTGGCGGGATGCCAGGACAGATACGCAGTATTTT CASSPLWRDARTDTQYF
TRBJ2-1 TRBV20-1 many TRBD2 TGCAGTGCTAGAGGGTTGAAGCGGGGGGGACGAAATGAGCAGTTCTTC CSARGLKRGGRNEQFF
TRBJ1-1 TRBV6-6 . . TGTGCCAGCACGGGGGTGACTGAAGCTTTCTTT CASTGVTEAFF
TRBJ2-1 TRBV12-3/TRBV12-4 . . TGTGCCAGCAGTTCGGGAAGCAGGTACAATGAGCAGTTCTTC CASSSGSRYNEQFF
TRBJ1-1 TRBV2 . . TGTGCCAGCAGTATAATGGACACTGAAGCTTTCTTT CASSIMDTEAFF
TRBJ2-1 TRBV11-2 few TRBD1 TGTGCCAGCAGCTTTACAGGGGGCATATCGAGTGAGCAGTTCTTC CASSFTGGISSEQFF
TRBJ1-1 TRBV4-1 few . TGCGCCAGCAGCCAAGTATGGGGAACGAACACTGAAGCTTTCTTT CASSQVWGTNTEAFF
TRBJ2-5 TRBV4-1 few TRBD2 TGCGCCAGCAGACCTGCCGGGACTAGCGTAGAGACCCAGTACTTC CASRPAGTSVETQYF
TRBJ2-7 TRBV7-2 . . TGTGCCAGCAGCCACAGCTTGTCGTACGAGCAGTACTTC CASSHSLSYEQYF
TRBJ2-2 TRBV12-3/TRBV12-4 many TRBD2 TGTGCCAGCATTTCTAGCGGGAGGGGAATAACGAACACCGGGGAGCTGTTTTTT CASISSGRGITNTGELFF
TRBJ2-3 TRBV2 few TRBD2 TGTGCCAGCAGCGTTGGGACTAGCGAGTACACAGATACGCAGTATTTT CASSVGTSEYTDTQYF
TRBJ2-1 TRBV3-1 many . TGTGCCAGCAGCCAAGTTGTGACAGTGGACTCCTACAATGAGCAGTTCTTC CASSQVVTVDSYNEQFF
TRBJ2-6 TRBV6-1 . . TGTGCCAGGGGTACGACAATCTCTGGGGCCAACGTCCTGACTTTC CARGTTISGANVLTF
TRBJ2-5 TRBV5-1 few TRBD2 TGCGCCAGCAGCTCCAGACTAGCGGGGGGGAAAGAGACCCAGTACTTC CASSSRLAGGKETQYF
TRBJ2-3 TRBV12-3/TRBV12-4 many . TGTGCCAGCTCTGGAGGGAGTGATACGCAGTATTTT CASSGGSDTQYF
TRBJ1-5 TRBV20-1 . . TGCAGTGCTAGTGGCAATAGCAATCAGCCCCAGCATTTT CSASGNSNQPQHF
TRBJ2-2 TRBV28 few TRBD1 TGTGCCAGCAGCTACGACAGGGAAGGGGTAAACACCGGGGAGCTGTTTTTT CASSYDREGVNTGELFF
TRBJ2-7 TRBV7-9 . TRBD1 TGTGCCAGCAGCCCCGCCCGGGACAGGGTCTACGAGCAGTACTTC CASSPARDRVYEQYF
TRBJ2-5 TRBV5-1 many TRBD1 TGCGCCAGCAGCTCGGACAGGGAAGAGACCCAGTACTTC CASSSDREETQYF
TRBJ2-3 TRBV2 many . TGTGCCAGCAGTCCTTCCTTTACACGGCCAGATACGCAGTATTTT CASSPSFTRPDTQYF
TRBJ1-1 TRBV10-1 . . TGCGCCAGCAGTGATAGTATTGGGGGGCACACTGAAGCTTTCTTT CASSDSIGGHTEAFF
TRBJ2-1 TRBV7-9 . . TGTGCCAGCAGCTTAGACGACACCAACAATGAGCAGTTCTTC CASSLDDTNNEQFF
TRBJ2-2 TRBV20-1 . . TGCAGTGCTCGGGACTCCTTGAACACCGGGGAGCTGTTTTTT CSARDSLNTGELFF
TRBJ2-3 TRBV27 few . TGTGCCAGCAGTTTATCGAGACGGGGCACAGATACGCAGTATTTT CASSLSRRGTDTQYF
TRBJ2-5 TRBV11-1 . TRBD1 TGTGCCAGCAGCTTCATAAGACAGGGGGGGCGTGGAGACGCAGCCACCAACCGGTACTTC CASSFIRQGGRGDAATNRYF
TRBJ1-5 TRBV28 . TRBD1 TGTGCCAGCAGTCCAGGGGGCCGGGATCAGCCCCAGCATTTT CASSPGGRDQPQHF
TRBJ2-4 TRBV4-1 many . TGCGCCAGCAGCCAAGCGGCCCGGACAGAAAACATTCAGTACTTC CASSQAARTENIQYF
TRBJ2-2 TRBV6-1 few . TGTGCCAGCAGTGATGAGTTGAGCACCGGGGAGCTGTTTTTT CASSDELSTGELFF
TRBJ1-2 TRBV27 many . TGTGCCAGCAGCCTAGGGTCTGGCTATGGCTACACCTTC CASSLGSGYGYTF